The following is a TCR beta chain sequence with its context. The sample is drawn from a study of blood T cell repertoires in COVID-19. Study-wide context: Acute and convalescent COVID-19 specimens originated in the United States, Italy and Spain. PBMCs, B-cell-depleted T cells, or T cells provided the cDNA or gDNA that made up the material.

In the original workflow: By means of reference gene primer amplification, nucleated cell counts were estimated. The table came from immunoSEQ multiplex PCR; TCRdb's copy has only in-frame clones and leaves some out. The V and J calls and clone size are taken from that table; D and trimming were inferred from the DNA. The data show under 300,000 clones, around 87% seen once. The CDR3 length is 15 residues. After removal of 2 bases from V and 9 bases from J, the junction contained 5 bases not matched to a gene. Germline V gene data show CDR1 as SGHRS and CDR2 as YFSETQ. This sequence was found in an older woman with active or convalescent COVID-19. The source material was peripheral blood. V usage is TRBV5-1 and J usage is TRBJ2-1; 13 nucleotides align to TRBD2. CDR3 sequence: CASSFLGTSGVEQFF. The CDR3 region has the DNA TGCGCCAGCAGCTTTCTAGGGACTAGCGGGGTTGAGCAGTTCTTC.